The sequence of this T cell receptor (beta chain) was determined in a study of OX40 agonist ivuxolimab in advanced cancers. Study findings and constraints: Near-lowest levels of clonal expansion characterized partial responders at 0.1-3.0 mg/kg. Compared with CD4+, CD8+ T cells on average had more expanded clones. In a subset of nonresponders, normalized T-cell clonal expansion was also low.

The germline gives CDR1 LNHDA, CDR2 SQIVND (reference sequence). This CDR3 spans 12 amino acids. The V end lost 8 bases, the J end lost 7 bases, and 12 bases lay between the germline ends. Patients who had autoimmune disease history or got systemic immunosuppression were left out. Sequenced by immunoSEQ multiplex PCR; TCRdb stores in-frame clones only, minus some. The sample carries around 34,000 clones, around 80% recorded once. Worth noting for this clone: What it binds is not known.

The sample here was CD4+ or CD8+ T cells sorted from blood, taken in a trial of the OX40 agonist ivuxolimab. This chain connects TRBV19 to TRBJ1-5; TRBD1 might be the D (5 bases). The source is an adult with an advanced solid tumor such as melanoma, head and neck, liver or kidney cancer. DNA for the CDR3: TGTGCCAGTTCCCAGGGCTGGCAGCCCCAGCATTTT. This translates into CASSQGWQPQHF. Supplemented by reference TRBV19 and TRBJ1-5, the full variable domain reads DGGITQSPKYLFRKEGQNVTLSCEQNLNHDAMYWYRQDPGQGLRLIYYSQIVNDFQKGDIAEGYSVSREKKESFPLTVTSAQKNPTAFYLCASSQGWQPQHFGDGTRLSIL.